A selection of T cell receptor beta chains follows, all from one sample in a study of CD8 T cells in ankylosing spondylitis. TCRdb ran MiXCR on the 5' RACE reads and lists one entry per CDR3 protein. The sample includes a few hundred thousand distinct CDR3 sequences, approximately 22% seen only once; the top ten take 10% to 15%. Material for sequencing was blood, either unsorted or a sorted T cell fraction (not recorded which). The receptors derive from a male donor with ankylosing spondylitis or in good health (not recorded which). CDR3s include the opening cysteine and the closing phenylalanine or tryptophan. A D gene is named only where the DNA matches it firmly. Clone size is not always given. Where it is, it says once, few, many or a class for expanded clones.

clone size: many; V gene: TRBV12-3/TRBV12-4; D gene: -; J gene: TRBJ2-5; CDR3 protein: CASSLGMGSETQYF; CDR3 DNA: -
clone size: -; V gene: TRBV7-9; D gene: -; J gene: TRBJ2-5; CDR3 protein: CASRPTLGGETQYF; CDR3 DNA: TGTGCCAGCAGGCCTACTCTGGGGGGAGAGACCCAGTACTTC
clone size: -; V gene: TRBV10-3; D gene: -; J gene: TRBJ1-1; CDR3 protein: CAISEPQGGTEAFF; CDR3 DNA: TGTGCCATCAGTGAGCCCCAGGGAGGCACTGAAGCTTTCTTT
clone size: -; V gene: TRBV12-3/TRBV12-4; D gene: -; J gene: TRBJ1-5; CDR3 protein: CASSFSGTSHQPQHF; CDR3 DNA: TGTGCCAGCAGTTTTTCCGGGACATCCCATCAGCCCCAGCATTTT
clone size: -; V gene: TRBV5-6; D gene: -; J gene: TRBJ2-7; CDR3 protein: CASSRAADYEQYF; CDR3 DNA: TGTGCCAGCAGCCGGGCTGCTGACTACGAGCAGTACTTC
clone size: few; V gene: TRBV5-1; D gene: TRBD1; J gene: TRBJ2-7; CDR3 protein: CASSSLLGTGFDEQYF; CDR3 DNA: TGCGCCAGCAGCTCACTTTTAGGGACAGGGTTCGACGAGCAGTACTTC
clone size: few; V gene: TRBV11-2; D gene: -; J gene: TRBJ2-1; CDR3 protein: CASSPTGVGEQFF; CDR3 DNA: TGTGCCAGCAGCCCAACCGGGGTGGGTGAGCAGTTCTTC
clone size: -; V gene: TRBV20-1; D gene: TRBD2; J gene: TRBJ2-2; CDR3 protein: CSARVGPSGGFYTGELFF; CDR3 DNA: TGCAGTGCTAGAGTGGGGCCTAGCGGGGGGTTTTACACCGGGGAGCTGTTTTTT
clone size: few; V gene: TRBV6-6; D gene: -; J gene: TRBJ1-5; CDR3 protein: CASTQGGHQPQHF; CDR3 DNA: TGTGCCAGCACCCAAGGGGGGCATCAGCCCCAGCATTTT
clone size: -; V gene: TRBV29-1; D gene: -; J gene: TRBJ2-7; CDR3 protein: CSAGPGVWSGEQYF; CDR3 DNA: TGCAGCGCCGGCCCTGGGGTTTGGTCGGGCGAGCAGTACTTC
clone size: -; V gene: TRBV7-9; D gene: -; J gene: TRBJ2-1; CDR3 protein: CASSPEGVSYNEQFF; CDR3 DNA: TGTGCCAGCAGCCCCGAGGGGGTCTCTTACAATGAGCAGTTCTTC
clone size: -; V gene: TRBV6-5; D gene: -; J gene: TRBJ2-3; CDR3 protein: CASSYSHARTDTQYF; CDR3 DNA: TGTGCCAGCAGTTACTCGCACGCCCGCACAGATACGCAGTATTTT
clone size: few; V gene: TRBV3-1; D gene: -; J gene: TRBJ1-3; CDR3 protein: CASSQDPGSGNTIYF; CDR3 DNA: TGTGCCAGCAGCCAAGATCCGGGTAGCGGAAACACCATATATTTT
clone size: -; V gene: TRBV11-2; D gene: -; J gene: TRBJ1-2; CDR3 protein: CASTETDLSGYTF; CDR3 DNA: TGTGCCAGCACCGAGACAGACCTGAGTGGCTACACCTTC
clone size: -; V gene: TRBV4-1; D gene: -; J gene: TRBJ2-7; CDR3 protein: CASSQDTEGYAEQYF; CDR3 DNA: TGCGCCAGCAGCCAAGACACCGAGGGGTACGCCGAGCAGTACTTC
clone size: -; V gene: TRBV11-1; D gene: TRBD2; J gene: TRBJ2-1; CDR3 protein: CASSLTSGVGDEQFF; CDR3 DNA: TGTGCCAGCAGCTTGACTAGCGGGGTAGGGGATGAGCAGTTCTTC
clone size: -; V gene: TRBV15; D gene: -; J gene: TRBJ2-5; CDR3 protein: CATSSKGGGYQETQYF; CDR3 DNA: TGTGCCACCAGCAGTAAGGGAGGGGGCTACCAAGAGACCCAGTACTTC
clone size: -; V gene: TRBV4-1; D gene: TRBD2; J gene: TRBJ2-1; CDR3 protein: CASSGASGVDEQFF; CDR3 DNA: TGCGCCAGCTCGGGGGCTAGCGGGGTCGATGAGCAGTTCTTC
clone size: -; V gene: TRBV30; D gene: TRBD1; J gene: TRBJ2-7; CDR3 protein: CAWIDGTGGPQQYF; CDR3 DNA: TGTGCCTGGATCGACGGGACAGGGGGGCCACAGCAGTACTTC
clone size: few; V gene: TRBV20-1; D gene: -; J gene: TRBJ2-7; CDR3 protein: CSARGGLASSRLSYEQYF; CDR3 DNA: TGCAGTGCTAGGGGTGGGCTAGCTTCTTCAAGGTTGTCCTACGAGCAGTACTTC
clone size: -; V gene: TRBV27; D gene: TRBD2; J gene: TRBJ2-5; CDR3 protein: CASSASSGTSGALQETQYF; CDR3 DNA: TGTGCCAGCAGTGCCTCCTCCGGGACTAGCGGGGCCCTACAAGAGACCCAGTACTTC
clone size: few; V gene: TRBV12-3/TRBV12-4; D gene: -; J gene: TRBJ1-2; CDR3 protein: CASSLGQTYGYTF; CDR3 DNA: TGTGCCAGCAGTTTAGGTCAGACATATGGCTACACCTTC
clone size: few; V gene: TRBV12-3/TRBV12-4; D gene: TRBD1; J gene: TRBJ2-7; CDR3 protein: CASSFTGTGGHEQYF; CDR3 DNA: TGTGCCAGCAGTTTCACCGGGACAGGGGGTCACGAGCAGTACTTC
clone size: -; V gene: TRBV12-3/TRBV12-4; D gene: TRBD1; J gene: TRBJ2-5; CDR3 protein: CASSRERATGGRETQYF; CDR3 DNA: TGTGCCAGCAGTCGAGAAAGAGCCACAGGGGGGAGAGAGACCCAGTACTTC
clone size: -; V gene: TRBV20-1; D gene: -; J gene: TRBJ2-1; CDR3 protein: CSATVGEQFF; CDR3 DNA: TGCAGTGCTACCGTGGGGGAGCAGTTCTTC
clone size: -; V gene: TRBV24-1; D gene: -; J gene: TRBJ1-5; CDR3 protein: CATSAPDQPQHF; CDR3 DNA: TGTGCCACCAGTGCACCGGATCAGCCCCAGCATTTT
clone size: few; V gene: TRBV4-1; D gene: -; J gene: TRBJ2-3; CDR3 protein: CASSQSPVVTDTQYF; CDR3 DNA: TGCGCCAGCAGCCAAAGTCCGGTAGTCACAGATACGCAGTATTTT
clone size: -; V gene: TRBV6-5; D gene: TRBD2; J gene: TRBJ2-7; CDR3 protein: CASSYGSLLAGVSYEQYF; CDR3 DNA: TGTGCCAGCAGTTACGGTTCTCTCTTAGCGGGGGTTTCCTACGAGCAGTACTTC
clone size: -; V gene: TRBV24-1; D gene: -; J gene: TRBJ2-7; CDR3 protein: CATSDGYEQYF; CDR3 DNA: TGTGCCACCAGTGATGGCTACGAGCAGTACTTC
clone size: -; V gene: TRBV7-2; D gene: TRBD2; J gene: TRBJ2-7; CDR3 protein: CASSTWTSGGYEQYF; CDR3 DNA: TGTGCCAGCAGCACTTGGACTAGCGGGGGGTACGAGCAGTACTTC
clone size: -; V gene: TRBV12-3/TRBV12-4; D gene: -; J gene: TRBJ2-1; CDR3 protein: CASSPLSAGGYNEQFF; CDR3 DNA: TGTGCCAGCAGCCCTCTAAGTGCTGGGGGCTACAATGAGCAGTTCTTC
clone size: few; V gene: TRBV7-9; D gene: TRBD2; J gene: TRBJ2-3; CDR3 protein: CASSGLAGGGDTQYF; CDR3 DNA: TGTGCCAGCAGCGGACTAGCGGGGGGCGGAGATACGCAGTATTTT
clone size: -; V gene: TRBV15; D gene: TRBD1; J gene: TRBJ2-7; CDR3 protein: CATSAGTGDYEQYF; CDR3 DNA: TGTGCCACCAGCGCCGGGACAGGGGACTACGAGCAGTACTTC
clone size: -; V gene: TRBV7-2; D gene: TRBD1; J gene: TRBJ2-5; CDR3 protein: CASSPTGKETQYF; CDR3 DNA: TGTGCCAGCAGCCCGACAGGGAAAGAGACCCAGTACTTC
clone size: many; V gene: TRBV29-1; D gene: -; J gene: TRBJ2-7; CDR3 protein: CSVEVGTYEQYF; CDR3 DNA: TGCAGCGTTGAAGTGGGGACCTACGAGCAGTACTTC
clone size: few; V gene: TRBV20-1; D gene: TRBD2; J gene: TRBJ2-2; CDR3 protein: CSARVLSGGAGGELFF; CDR3 DNA: TGCAGTGCTAGAGTTCTTAGCGGGGGGGCCGGCGGGGAGCTGTTTTTT
clone size: many; V gene: TRBV5-1; D gene: TRBD2; J gene: TRBJ2-1; CDR3 protein: CASSLGLAGGIYNEQFF; CDR3 DNA: TGCGCCAGCAGCTTGGGTTTAGCGGGGGGGATCTACAATGAGCAGTTCTTC
clone size: -; V gene: TRBV14; D gene: TRBD2; J gene: TRBJ2-7; CDR3 protein: CASSQGTGGIYEQYF; CDR3 DNA: TGTGCCAGCAGCCAAGGGACGGGGGGGATCTACGAGCAGTACTTC
clone size: many; V gene: TRBV11-2; D gene: -; J gene: TRBJ2-7; CDR3 protein: CASSLVGNEQYF; CDR3 DNA: TGTGCCAGCAGCTTAGTAGGCAACGAGCAGTACTTC
clone size: few; V gene: TRBV6-5; D gene: -; J gene: TRBJ1-6; CDR3 protein: CASSYSSGSPLHF; CDR3 DNA: TGTGCCAGCAGTTACTCCTCAGGTTCACCCCTCCACTTT
clone size: few; V gene: TRBV6-1; D gene: -; J gene: TRBJ1-1; CDR3 protein: CASSLGRKNTEAFF; CDR3 DNA: TGTGCCAGCAGCCTCGGACGCAAGAACACTGAAGCTTTCTTT